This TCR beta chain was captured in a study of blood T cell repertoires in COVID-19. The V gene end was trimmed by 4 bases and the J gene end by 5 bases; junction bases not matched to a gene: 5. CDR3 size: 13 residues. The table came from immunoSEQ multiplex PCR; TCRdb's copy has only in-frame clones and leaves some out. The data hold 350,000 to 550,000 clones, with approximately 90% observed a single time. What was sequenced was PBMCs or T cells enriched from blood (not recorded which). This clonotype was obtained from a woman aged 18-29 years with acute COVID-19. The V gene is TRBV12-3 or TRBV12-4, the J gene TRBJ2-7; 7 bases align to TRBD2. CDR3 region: CASSYGGSDEQYF. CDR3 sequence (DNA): TGTGCCAGCAGTTACGGGGGGAGTGACGAGCAGTACTTC.